Following are 21 T cell receptor beta chains from one sample sequenced in a study of resident and recirculating memory T cells in vitiligo. Here immunoSEQ multiplex PCR was the method, and the copy in TCRdb shows in-frame clones only, minus some. The sample holds fewer than 85,000 clones, around 92% seen once. Specimen: blood. The receptors stem from a male donor with vitiligo.

The genes are TRBV28 and TRBJ1-4; 7 nucleotides agree with TRBD1. Trimming cost V 0 bases and J 3 bases; bases outside gene matches: 10. Looked up from germline, CDR1 is MDHEN and CDR2 is SYDVKM. The CDR3 is 18 residues long. This CDR3 is CASSLWTPWTGSNEKLFF. CDR3 coding DNA: TGTGCCAGCAGTTTATGGACCCCCTGGACAGGCTCTAATGAAAAACTGTTTTTT.

CDR3 DNA: TGTGCCAGCAGCCCCGGGGGAGGGAACACTGAAGCTTTCTTT. It yields the protein CASSPGGGNTEAFF. The chain links TRBV6-5 to TRBJ1-1; a possible D gene is TRBD1 (5 bases). Germline V CDR1 and CDR2: MNHEY, SVGAGI. Trimming shortened V by 6 bases and J by 1 base, and 12 bases separated the two germline ends. The CDR3 is 14 residues long.

The rearrangement links TRBV30 to TRBJ1-1; D is uncertain. The V gene lost 1 base and the J gene lost 7 bases, with 10 bases spanning the gap. The germline V gene has CDR1 GTSNPN and CDR2 SVGIG (reference sequence). The CDR3 totals 12 residues. The CDR3 region has the DNA TGTGCCTGGAGTGAGAGCCTCCTTGAAGCTTTCTTT. Residues: CAWSESLLEAFF.

V and J are TRBV10-3 and TRBJ2-3; TRBD1 matches 10 bases. This CDR3 contains 16 residues. The V gene's germline CDR1 is ENHRY and CDR2 SYGVKD. The junction had 4 bases not matched to a gene; V was cut back by 0 bases and J by 4 bases. The CDR3 is CAISESTGGEPDTQYF. CDR3 DNA: TGTGCCATCAGTGAGTCGACAGGGGGCGAGCCAGATACGCAGTATTTT.

This chain joins TRBV30 and TRBJ1-5, with TRBD1 identical over 8 bases. The V gene's germline CDR1 is GTSNPN and CDR2 SVGIG (reference sequence). This CDR3 has 13 residues. With 3 bases clipped from V and 6 bases from J, the junction kept 4 bases outside the gene matches. CDR3 sequence reads: CAWSRQGAQPQHF. The DNA for the CDR3 is TGTGCCTGGAGCCGCCAGGGGGCTCAGCCCCAGCATTTT.

V gene TRBV9 combines with J gene TRBJ2-1, with 12 bases lining up with TRBD2. This CDR3 region has 13 residues. Germline-derived CDR1 and CDR2 are SGDLS and YYNGEE. J was trimmed by 9 bases and V by 6 bases; bases with no gene match: 4. The CDR3 DNA reads TGTGCCAGCACGACTAGCGGGAGTAGTGAGCAGTTCTTC. Encoded protein: CASTTSGSSEQFF.

The V and J genes are TRBV2 and TRBJ2-1; 7 bases are shared with TRBD2. The germline V gene has CDR1 SNHLY and CDR2 FYNNEI. V lost 10 bases, J lost 7 bases, and 13 bases stayed unmatched. CDR3 length equals 14 residues. CDR3 protein: CATLRERVWNEQFF. DNA of the CDR3: TGTGCCACTTTGCGGGAGAGGGTCTGGAATGAGCAGTTCTTC. Combining the CDR3 with reference TRBV2 and TRBJ2-1 gives the whole variable domain EPEVTQTPSHQVTQMGQEVILRCVPISNHLYFYWYRQILGQKVEFLVSFYNNEISEKSEIFDDQFSVERPDGSNFTLKIRSTKLEDSAMYFCATLRERVWNEQFFGPGTRLTVL.

The V and J genes are TRBV11-2 and TRBJ1-1; 9 bases are shared with TRBD1. The trim removed 5 bases at V and 6 bases at J, leaving 7 bases unmatched. CDR3 length: 14 residues. Germline assignment: CDR1 SGHAT and CDR2 FQNNGV. CDR3 sequence (DNA): TGTGCCAGCAGCCCCGGGACAGGGTGGCCTGAAGCTTTCTTT. Translated, it gives CASSPGTGWPEAFF.

The chain combines TRBV11-2 with TRBJ1-1; TRBD1 is a possible D gene (6 bases). This CDR3 region has 15 residues. Germline CDR1 is SGHAT and CDR2 is FQNNGV. Deletions cut 2 bases from V and 8 bases from J, with 18 bases between. Here the CDR3 DNA reads TGTGCCAGCAGCTTATTAGTGGGGACACGGACAGAAGCTTTCTTT. It is translated as CASSLLVGTRTEAFF.

V gene TRBV10-3 combines with J gene TRBJ2-3; 8 nucleotides agree with TRBD2. The CDR3 spans 14 residues. Looked up from germline, CDR1 is ENHRY and CDR2 is SYGVKD. After removal of 6 bases from V and 5 bases from J, the junction contained 7 bases not matched to a gene. The CDR3, as DNA: TGTGCCATCAGGCCGGGAGGGCCGAGAGATACGCAGTATTTT. Translating it yields CAIRPGGPRDTQYF.

Turning to this clone: A much larger clone lies one base from this, so it may be a read error. The chain employs TRBV2 and TRBJ1-5; D gene ambiguous. The CDR3 sequence is 16 residues long. The ends were cut back, 6 bases at V and 5 bases at J, with 20 bases in the middle. Per the germline V gene, CDR1 is SNHLY and CDR2 is FYNNEI. The CDR3 spells CASSTEREGGDQPQHF. CDR3 nucleotides: TGTGCCAGCAGCACCGAAAGGGAGGGTGGGGATCAGCCCCAGCATTTT.

The chain has TRBV27 and TRBJ2-1; 7 nucleotides match TRBD1. This CDR3 contains 12 residues. Looked up from germline, CDR1 is MNHEY and CDR2 is SMNVEV (reference sequence). V shed 5 bases, J shed 11 bases, and the junction held 6 bases outside the gene matches. CDR3: CASSPTTGKQFF. As DNA, the CDR3 is TGTGCCAGCAGTCCGACGACAGGGAAGCAGTTCTTC.

CDR3 in DNA: TGTGCCACTTACAGTATTTCCTACGAGCAGTACTTC. Residues: CATYSISYEQYF. The J gene is TRBJ2-7, the V gene TRBV28; D not certain. Between the trimmed V and J ends, which lost 10 bases and 1 base, there was a span of 11 bases. The CDR3 contains 12 residues. CDR1 is MDHEN and CDR2 is SYDVKM in the germline V gene.

The J gene is TRBJ2-7, the V gene TRBV28; TRBD2 aligns across 7 bases. With 2 bases clipped from V and 6 bases from J, the junction kept 4 bases outside the gene matches. The CDR3 extends over 13 amino acids. Germline values: CDR1 MDHEN, CDR2 SYDVKM. The CDR3 DNA reads as TGTGCCAGCAGTTTAACGTGGGGGGGCGAGCAGTACTTC. Translated: CASSLTWGGEQYF.

The V and J genes are TRBV27 and TRBJ1-3, with 8 bases fitting TRBD1. V lost 6 bases to trimming and J lost 0 bases; unmatched junction nucleotides: 13. Germline CDR1 is MNHEY and CDR2 is SMNVEV (reference sequence). This CDR3 is 18 amino acids long. The DNA for the CDR3 is TGTGCCAGCAGCCCGGACAGGGCAAGGCCTCGCTCTGGAAACACCATATATTTT. Its translation is CASSPDRARPRSGNTIYF.

This clone is a singleton in its sample. The CDR3: CASAPEGGGPYYGYTF. CDR3 bases: TGTGCCTCTGCGCCGGAGGGAGGAGGACCGTACTATGGCTACACCTTC. The chain links TRBV28 to TRBJ1-2; D ambiguous. The germline V gene has CDR1 MDHEN and CDR2 SYDVKM. Trimming removed 11 bases at V and 3 bases at J, with 25 bases between. The CDR3 spans 16 residues.

This clone has only one observation. The gene calls are TRBV5-5 and TRBJ2-3; 13 bases line up with TRBD2. The J segment lost 5 bases and the V segment lost 3 bases, leaving 3 bases of the junction unmatched. The CDR3 totals 15 residues. CDR1 and CDR2 (germline): SGHKS, YYEKEE (reference sequence). CDR3: CASSYTSGREDTQYF. CDR3 bases: TGTGCCAGCAGCTATACTAGCGGGAGGGAAGATACGCAGTATTTT.

This sequence joins TRBV18 and TRBJ2-7; 7 nucleotides line up with TRBD2. This CDR3 is 11 amino acids long. The V segment lost 4 bases and the J segment 6 bases; nucleotides outside the gene matches: 0. The V gene's germline CDR1 is KGHSH and CDR2 LQKENI. The CDR3 reads CASSRGGEQYF. The CDR3 DNA is TGTGCCAGCTCACGGGGGGGCGAGCAGTACTTC.

The chain employs TRBV28 and TRBJ2-5; perhaps TRBD2 as D (5 bases). V lost 10 bases and J 1 base, leaving 10 bases between the germline ends. Per germline, CDR1 MDHEN and CDR2 SYDVKM. CDR3 length: 12 amino acids. CDR3 sequence: CATSRSQETQYF. The CDR3 DNA is TGTGCCACTAGCCGGAGCCAAGAGACCCAGTACTTC.

V gene TRBV10-1 combines with J gene TRBJ2-1, with D perhaps TRBD1 (5 bases). This CDR3 is built from 16 residues. V was cut by 2 bases and J by 0 bases, with 11 bases left in between. Germline V gene sequence: CDR1 WNHNN, CDR2 SYGVQD (reference sequence). This CDR3 reads CASSEGAPGSYNEQFF. CDR3 coding DNA: TGCGCCAGCAGTGAGGGGGCGCCCGGCTCCTACAATGAGCAGTTCTTC.

J is TRBJ1-1 and V is TRBV29-1; D may be TRBD1 (5 bases). The germline V gene has CDR1 SQVTM and CDR2 ANQGSEA. With 4 bases removed from V and 5 bases from J, the gap between germline ends came to 14 bases. This CDR3 is built from 13 residues. In DNA, the CDR3 is TGCAGCGTTGTGCGCCAGGGTGGGACTGAAGCTTTCTTT. Translated: CSVVRQGGTEAFF. Supplemented by reference TRBV29-1 and TRBJ1-1, the full variable domain reads SAVISQKPSRDICQRGTSLTIQCQVDSQVTMMFWYRQQPGQSLTLIATANQGSEATYESGFVIDKFPISRPNLTFSTLTVSNMSPEDSSIYLCSVVRQGGTEAFFGQGTRLTVV.